This T cell receptor (beta chain) was captured in a study of OX40 agonist ivuxolimab in advanced cancers. Across the study: The patients received ivuxolimab by intravenous route every 2 weeks at 0.01 to 10 mg/kg. Whole-study findings and limits: CD4+ and CD8+ T cells in blood underwent clonal expansion by week 6 at 0.1 to 3.0 mg/kg.

Using immunoSEQ multiplex PCR, the repertoire was profiled, and TCRdb retains in-frame clones only, with some absent. Of about 80,000 clones in the sample, about 92% were seen once. The J segment lost 3 bases and the V segment lost 0 bases, leaving 9 bases of the junction unmatched. This CDR3 is 18 amino acids long. The germline gives CDR1 SGHTA, CDR2 FQGNSA. Remarks on this clone: Its antigen is not known.

The sample here was CD4+ or CD8+ T cells sorted from blood, taken in a trial of the OX40 agonist ivuxolimab. The gene calls are TRBV7-2 and TRBJ2-3; 10 bases agree with TRBD1. This sequence originates from an adult with an advanced solid tumor such as melanoma, head and neck, liver or kidney cancer. CDR3 sequence: CASSLAWAGDRGTDTQYF. CDR3 coding DNA: TGTGCCAGCAGCTTAGCGTGGGCGGGGGACAGGGGAACAGATACGCAGTATTTT.